What follows are 28 T cell receptor beta chains derived from one specimen sequenced in a study of blood T cell repertoires in COVID-19. TCRdb's copy holds only in-frame clones and misses some; the assay was immunoSEQ multiplex PCR. The repertoire holds about 250,000 clones, with 75% to 90% as singletons. Sequenced material: PBMCs or T cells enriched from blood (not recorded which). Source of these receptors: a woman aged 18-35 years who had recovered from COVID-19.

The rearrangement joins TRBV5-1 to TRBJ1-2; D uncertain. The CDR3 is made up of 13 amino acids. Germline lookup yields CDR1 SGHRS and CDR2 YFSETQ. V was pared by 0 bases and J by 4 bases, with 7 bases between. The CDR3 sequence is CASSLAGIYGYTF. The CDR3 DNA reads TGCGCCAGCAGCTTGGCCGGGATCTATGGCTACACCTTC. The whole variable domain, remainder taken from reference TRBV5-1 and TRBJ1-2, is KAGVTQTPRYLIKTRGQQVTLSCSPISGHRSVSWYQQTPGQGLQFLFEYFSETQRNKGNFPGRFSGRQFSNSRSEMNVSTLELGDSALYLCASSLAGIYGYTFGSGTRLTVV.

The V gene is TRBV28, the J gene TRBJ2-1; 11 nucleotides line up with TRBD2. Looked up from germline, CDR1 is MDHEN and CDR2 is SYDVKM. V trimming: 4 bases; J trimming: 12 bases; junction bases outside the gene matches: 5. The CDR3 runs to 13 residues. Here the CDR3 DNA reads TGTGCCAGCAGTTCCCTAGCGGGGGGTGCGCAGTTCTTC. Translating gives CASSSLAGGAQFF.

The J gene is TRBJ1-2, the V gene TRBV3-1 (or the pseudogene TRBV3-2); weak D call: TRBD1 (6 bases). The CDR3 loop spans 15 amino acids. Germline assignment: CDR1 LGHDT and CDR2 YNNKEL (reference sequence). Trimming pared 4 bases from V and 5 bases from J, leaving 17 bases between. The CDR3 sequence: CASSRTGMGHYGYTF. DNA for the CDR3: TGTGCCAGCAGCCGAACAGGGATGGGGCATTATGGCTACACCTTC.

This chain links TRBV5-1 with TRBJ2-3, with TRBD1 as a possible D gene (6 bases). CDR1 is SGHRS and CDR2 is YFSETQ in the germline V gene. The germline V and J ends were trimmed by 4 bases and 2 bases, with 11 bases remaining between them. The CDR3 length is 14 residues. The CDR3 loop is CASSLGHFTDTQYF. The CDR3, as DNA: TGCGCCAGCAGCCTGGGACATTTCACAGATACGCAGTATTTT.

Regarding this clone: This sample also contains other DNA sequences that code for the same CDR3. The J gene is TRBJ2-3, the V gene TRBV11-2; D possibly corresponds to TRBD2 (5 bases). The CDR3 sequence is 14 residues long. Trimming took 0 bases from V and 4 from J, leaving 8 bases between them. Per the germline V gene, CDR1 is SGHAT and CDR2 is FQNNGV. CDR3 sequence reads: CASSLDRGPDTQYF. DNA of the CDR3: TGTGCCAGCAGCTTAGACCGGGGTCCAGATACGCAGTATTTT.

J is TRBJ1-5 and V is TRBV10-3, with 7 bases lining up with TRBD1. CDR3 length: 16 residues. The V and J ends lost 0 bases and 2 bases, in that order; junction bases with no gene match: 4. CDR1 is ENHRY and CDR2 is SYGVKD in the germline V gene. CDR3 bases: TGTGCCATCAGTGAGTCATCAGGGGGAGGCAATCAGCCCCAGCATTTT. Its translation: CAISESSGGGNQPQHF.

The V call is TRBV29-1, the J call TRBJ2-5; TRBD2 aligns across 11 bases. V dropped 4 bases and J dropped 3; count of bases not matched to a gene: 4. CDR1 and CDR2 (germline): SQVTM, ANQGSEA. The CDR3 length is 14 residues. The CDR3 is CSVGLAGWKETQYF. The CDR3, as DNA: TGCAGCGTTGGACTAGCGGGGTGGAAAGAGACCCAGTACTTC.

The V gene is TRBV6-4, the J gene TRBJ2-3, with TRBD1 identical over 9 bases. Germline lookup yields CDR1 MRHNA and CDR2 SNTAGT. There are 14 residues in the CDR3. Trimming took 4 bases from V and 1 from J; bases not matched to a gene: 0. CDR3 DNA: TGTGCCAGCAGTGGGACAGGGGGCACAGATACGCAGTATTTT. It is translated as CASSGTGGTDTQYF.

The J gene is TRBJ1-4, the V gene TRBV11-1; tentatively, D is TRBD1 (5 bases). Trimming cost V 4 bases and J 0 bases, with 9 bases left between them. Germline loops: CDR1 SGHAT, CDR2 FQDESV (reference sequence). The CDR3 has 15 amino acids. The CDR3 loop reads CASSSRQTTNEKLFF. DNA of the CDR3: TGTGCCAGCAGCTCCCGACAGACAACTAATGAAAAACTGTTTTTT.

The chain uses TRBV19 and TRBJ1-5, with 10 bases aligning to TRBD1. Germline assignment: CDR1 LNHDA and CDR2 SQIVND (reference sequence). V was clipped by 7 bases and J by 6 bases; unmatched bases: 6. There are 14 residues in the CDR3. The CDR3 is CASIGGQGIQPQHF. CDR3 sequence (DNA): TGTGCCAGTATTGGGGGACAGGGGATTCAGCCCCAGCATTTT.

The V call is TRBV5-1, the J call TRBJ2-1; TRBD2 matches at 9 bases. The length of the CDR3 is 16 residues. CDR1 SGHRS and CDR2 YFSETQ come from the germline V gene. The V and J ends lost 0 bases and 5 bases, in that order; junction bases with no gene match: 6. The CDR3 nucleotides are TGCGCCAGCAGCTTGGCCGAGCGGGGGGCTAACAATGAGCAGTTCTTC. The encoded protein is CASSLAERGANNEQFF.

CDR3 in DNA: TGTGCCAGCAGCTTAGAGTGGCGTAGCGGGGGGGCCCGGGAGACCCAGTACTTC. Translation gives CASSLEWRSGGARETQYF. The chain couples TRBV7-2 to TRBJ2-5, with TRBD2 identical over 11 bases. The CDR3 length is 18 residues. V shed 1 base and J 5 bases; nucleotides not matched to a gene: 12. Germline values: CDR1 SGHTA, CDR2 FQGNSA.

This clone was found once. The chain employs TRBV6-5 and TRBJ1-6; 7 bases are a match to TRBD1. The CDR3 runs to 15 residues. The V gene's germline CDR1 is MNHEY and CDR2 SVGAGI. The junction had 10 bases not matched to a gene; V was cut back by 2 bases and J by 12 bases. In DNA form, the CDR3 reads TGTGCCAGCAGTTACCGGGACAGCGGGTGGCAACCCCTCCACTTT. Translating it yields CASSYRDSGWQPLHF.

The gene calls are TRBV4-1 and TRBJ2-4; 8 bases fit TRBD1. In germline, CDR1 is MGHRA, CDR2 YSYEKL. The trim removed 6 bases at V and 10 bases at J, leaving 11 bases unmatched. This CDR3 is 14 amino acids long. CDR3 nucleotides: TGCGCCAGCAGTTCCTCCGGACAGGGAGGTATTCAGTACTTC. Translated: CASSSSGQGGIQYF.

The chain carries TRBV25-1 and TRBJ2-3, with TRBD2 identical over 9 bases. With V trimmed by 2 bases and J by 1 base, 1 base remained unmatched. Germline CDR1 and CDR2: MGHDK and SYGVNS. The CDR3 length is 15 residues. This chain's CDR3 is CASSEQRGGTDTQYF. DNA for the CDR3: TGTGCCAGCAGTGAACAGCGGGGGGGCACAGATACGCAGTATTTT.

The chain uses TRBV29-1 and TRBJ1-5; D is undetermined. Germline values: CDR1 SQVTM, CDR2 ANQGSEA. This CDR3 is 14 amino acids long. V dropped 3 bases and J dropped 2 bases, with 11 bases sitting between them. CDR3 nucleotides: TGCAGCGTTGACTCCGGGAGCTGCAATCAGCCCCAGCATTTT. The encoded protein is CSVDSGSCNQPQHF.

This chain joins TRBV5-1 and TRBJ1-6; D is ambiguous. Trimming took off 0 bases at V and 0 bases at J, with 7 bases between the two ends. Germline V gene sequence: CDR1 SGHRS, CDR2 YFSETQ. The CDR3 loop spans 16 amino acids. The CDR3 here is CASSLGRSSYNSPLHF. The CDR3 nucleotides read TGCGCCAGCAGCTTGGGGCGGAGCTCCTATAATTCACCCCTCCACTTT.

This chain links TRBV6-8 with TRBJ1-4; D not certain. With 7 bases removed from V and 10 bases from J, the gap between germline ends came to 16 bases. The CDR3 totals 13 residues. Germline V gene lookup returns CDR1 MNHGY and CDR2 SAAAGT. CDR3 amino acids: CASKLEPKRKLFF. The CDR3 DNA reads TGTGCCAGCAAGCTCGAACCCAAAAGAAAACTGTTTTTT.

This clone was counted once. The chain combines TRBV28 with TRBJ2-1, with TRBD1 matching 9 bases. The germline gives CDR1 MDHEN, CDR2 SYDVKM. This CDR3 is built from 13 residues. Losses at the gene ends were 6 bases for V and 6 bases for J; bases not matched to a gene: 3. The CDR3: CASRGTGINEQFF. DNA for the CDR3: TGTGCCAGCAGGGGGACAGGGATCAATGAGCAGTTCTTC.

This clone came up a few times. The rearrangement uses TRBV30 and TRBJ2-7, with 9 bases identical to TRBD2. The ends lost 3 bases at V and 1 base at J; junction bases unmatched: 16. The germline V gene encodes CDR1 GTSNPN and CDR2 SVGIG (reference sequence). This CDR3 is built from 18 residues. CDR3 in DNA: TGTGCCTGGAGCCCCATTGGGGGTTTAGCGGGGGTTTCCTACGAGCAGTACTTC. The encoded protein is CAWSPIGGLAGVSYEQYF.

The chain uses TRBV6-5 and TRBJ2-5; 10 nucleotides match TRBD2. V was pared by 2 bases and J by 5 bases, with 5 bases of the junction left unmatched. Germline CDR1 MNHEY, CDR2 SVGAGI. The length of the CDR3 is 15 residues. DNA of the CDR3: TGTGCCAGCAGTTACGAGCGGGGGGGCTACGAGACCCAGTACTTC. Protein sequence: CASSYERGGYETQYF.

The J gene is TRBJ1-2, the V gene TRBV28; D is uncertain. The germline V gene encodes CDR1 MDHEN and CDR2 SYDVKM. The length of the CDR3 is 12 residues. Trimming shortened V by 4 bases and J by 4 bases, and 7 bases separated the two germline ends. CDR3 sequence: CASSYSSYGYTF. As DNA, the CDR3 is TGTGCCAGCAGTTACAGTAGCTATGGCTACACCTTC.

The chain joins TRBV6-1 to TRBJ2-4, with TRBD1 identical over 7 bases. This CDR3 is built from 13 residues. J was trimmed by 7 bases and V by 3 bases; bases with no gene match: 3. Per germline, CDR1 MNHNS and CDR2 SASEGT. CDR3 amino acids: CASSDDRVNIQYF. In nucleotides, the CDR3 is TGTGCCAGCAGTGACGACAGGGTTAACATTCAGTACTTC.

The genes are TRBV29-1 and TRBJ1-1; 7 bases are shared with TRBD1. The CDR3 has 12 amino acids. V was pared by 7 bases and J by 2 bases, with 4 bases of the junction left unmatched. Germline V gene sequence: CDR1 SQVTM, CDR2 ANQGSEA. The CDR3 protein is CSAGTANTEAFF. CDR3 sequence (DNA): TGCAGCGCCGGGACAGCAAACACTGAAGCTTTCTTT.

The chain has TRBV5-1 and TRBJ1-3; 9 nucleotides align to TRBD1. J was trimmed by 2 bases and V by 2 bases; bases with no gene match: 5. Germline V lookup: CDR1 SGHRS, CDR2 YFSETQ. This CDR3 region has 16 residues. CDR3 nucleotide sequence: TGCGCCAGCAGCTTTTCGGGACAGGGAACTGGAAACACCATATATTTT. It yields the protein CASSFSGQGTGNTIYF.

As DNA, the CDR3 is TGTGCCACCAGTTTAAAGGGGCGGACTGAAGCTTTCTTT. Its translation: CATSLKGRTEAFF. V and J are TRBV24-1 and TRBJ1-1; possibly TRBD1 for D (5 bases). The CDR3 has 13 residues. The germline gives CDR1 KGHDR, CDR2 SFDVKD. V lost 6 bases to trimming and J lost 5 bases, with 12 bases between them.

The chain recombines TRBV6-5 with TRBJ1-6, with 8 bases identical to TRBD1. The V and J ends lost 6 bases and 6 bases, in that order; junction bases with no gene match: 1. Germline CDR1 reads MNHEY; CDR2 reads SVGAGI. This CDR3 spans 13 amino acids. The CDR3 DNA sequence: TGTGCCAGCAGAGACAGGGGTAATTCACCCCTCCACTTT. Its translation is CASRDRGNSPLHF.

In its sample, this clone was seen once. The genes are TRBV6-5 and TRBJ1-5; 7 nucleotides line up with TRBD1. Losses at the gene ends were 4 bases for V and 0 bases for J; bases not matched to a gene: 3. This CDR3 has 15 residues. Germline CDR1 is MNHEY and CDR2 is SVGAGI. The CDR3 DNA is TGTGCCAGCAGTTGGGGGACAGATAGCAATCAGCCCCAGCATTTT. This sequence encodes CASSWGTDSNQPQHF.